Shown below are 8 T cell receptor beta chains from a single sample sequenced in a study of blood T cell repertoires in COVID-19. Clones were read by immunoSEQ multiplex PCR, and TCRdb kept only the in-frame ones, dropping some. The sample has 50,000 to 75,000 clones; 65% to 85% are singletons. Sequencing was done on a sample of peripheral blood. These receptors were taken from a man aged 80 or over with active or convalescent COVID-19.

The chain joins TRBV18 to TRBJ2-5, with 8 nucleotides matching TRBD1. Germline V gives CDR1 KGHSH, CDR2 LQKENI. Trimming took 5 bases from V and 3 from J; bases not matched to a gene: 5. The CDR3 extends over 14 amino acids. As DNA, the CDR3 is TGTGCCAGCTCAACGGCAGGGGGCAAAGAGACCCAGTACTTC. Its protein is CASSTAGGKETQYF.

This rearrangement joins TRBV2 to TRBJ2-2; TRBD1 might be the D (5 bases). The V gene's germline CDR1 is SNHLY and CDR2 FYNNEI. The CDR3 contains 15 residues. V was clipped by 8 bases and J by 0 bases, with 13 bases between them. CDR3 bases: TGTGCCAGCCTTCCGGAGACAGCGAACACCGGGGAGCTGTTTTTT. Protein: CASLPETANTGELFF.

J is TRBJ1-5 and V is TRBV28; D is possibly TRBD1 (6 bases). CDR1 MDHEN and CDR2 SYDVKM come from the germline V gene. CDR3 length: 15 amino acids. With 2 bases removed from V and 7 bases from J, the gap between germline ends came to 15 bases. CDR3 sequence reads: CASSLLYRVDQPQHF. Here the CDR3 DNA reads TGTGCCAGCAGTTTACTATACAGGGTTGACCAGCCCCAGCATTTT.

This chain joins TRBV19 and TRBJ1-1; 7 bases fit TRBD1. CDR3 size: 13 residues. Looked up from germline, CDR1 is LNHDA and CDR2 is SQIVND (reference sequence). The trim removed 6 bases at V and 7 bases at J, leaving 8 bases unmatched. CDR3 in DNA: TGTGCCAGTAGACTAAACAGGGGAGGTGAAGCTTTCTTT. Its translation: CASRLNRGGEAFF.

This clone was seen a handful of times. The chain links TRBV2 to TRBJ2-5, with 7 nucleotides matching TRBD2. This CDR3 is built from 14 residues. V lost 6 bases and J lost 0; bases outside the gene matches: 4. Germline CDR1 and CDR2: SNHLY and FYNNEI. CDR3 in DNA: TGTGCCAGCAGGATGCGGGGGTACCAAGAGACCCAGTACTTC. Protein: CASRMRGYQETQYF.

The gene calls are TRBV5-1 and TRBJ1-3, with 7 positions matching TRBD1. Germline CDR1 SGHRS, CDR2 YFSETQ. J was trimmed by 2 bases and V by 3 bases; bases with no gene match: 2. The CDR3 is made up of 14 amino acids. The CDR3: CASSSTGAGNTIYF. The CDR3, as DNA: TGCGCCAGCAGCTCAACAGGGGCTGGAAACACCATATATTTT.

The chain joins TRBV28 to TRBJ1-2; 7 nucleotides match TRBD1. The V and J ends lost 3 bases and 4 bases, in that order; junction bases with no gene match: 17. From germline, CDR1 is MDHEN and CDR2 SYDVKM. This CDR3 contains 18 residues. CDR3 in amino acids: CASSLYPLLGQAVYGYTF. The CDR3 DNA sequence: TGTGCCAGCAGTTTGTACCCTCTCCTCGGACAGGCCGTCTATGGCTACACCTTC.

The genes are TRBV19 and TRBJ1-2; TRBD1 matches at 8 bases. The germline gives CDR1 LNHDA, CDR2 SQIVND (reference sequence). The junction had 11 bases not matched to a gene; V was cut back by 8 bases and J by 6 bases. The CDR3 is 14 amino acids. The CDR3 loop reads CASGFLDRDHGYTF. The CDR3 nucleotides are TGTGCCAGTGGTTTTTTGGACAGGGACCATGGCTACACCTTC.